A selection of T cell receptor beta chains follows, all from one sample in a study of blood T cells in healthy people across ages. TCRdb independently ran MiXCR on the 5' RACE reads; one entry per CDR3 protein. The sample contains about 840,000 distinct CDR3 sequences, about 28% of which appear only once. These data also featured in a second study, about T cells of mothers and their children.

Source material: blood. These receptors all stem from a woman aged 40 to 50 in good health. Each CDR3 is given with its conserved first and last residue. The D gene is left open where the match is weak. Part of the rows lack a size; the others show once, few, many or a class for expanded clones.

V	size	D	J	length	CDR3	DNA
TRBV3-1	-	-	TRBJ1-2	15	CASSQGAGSGYGCTF	TGTGCCAGCAGCCAAGGGGCAGGGAGCGGCTATGGCTGCACCTTC
TRBV12-3/TRBV12-4	-	-	TRBJ2-1	15	CASSLMGGLVNEQFF	TGTGCCAGCAGTTTAATGGGGGGTCTAGTCAATGAGCAGTTCTTC
TRBV29-1	many	TRBD1	TRBJ1-2	11	CSADRGYGYTF	TGCAGCGCAGACAGGGGCTATGGCTACACCTTC
TRBV4-3	-	-	TRBJ1-1	15	CASSPQDGRYTEAFF	TGCGCCAGCAGCCCCCAGGACGGGAGGTACACTGAAGCTTTCTTT
TRBV9	-	-	TRBJ1-1	17	CASSVDPSRALNTEAFF	TGTGCCAGCAGCGTAGATCCGTCGAGAGCCCTGAACACTGAAGCTTTCTTT
TRBV7-9	few	TRBD1	TRBJ1-2	17	CASSSRRTGRSDYGYTF	TGTGCCAGCAGCTCCAGAAGGACAGGGCGAAGCGACTATGGCTACACCTTC
TRBV20-1	-	-	TRBJ2-7	14	CSARPITGTYEQYF	TGCAGTGCTAGACCGATTACAGGGACCTACGAGCAGTACTTC
TRBV7-2	many	-	TRBJ2-3	11	CASSITDTQYF	TGTGCCAGCAGCATCACAGATACGCAGTATTTT
TRBV6-1	-	-	TRBJ2-7	14	CASSEVGVGYEQYF	TGTGCCAGCAGTGAGGTGGGAGTAGGCTACGAGCAGTACTTC
TRBV5-1	-	-	TRBJ1-1	14	CASSLMVANTEAFF	TGCGCCAGCAGCTTGATGGTGGCAAACACTGAAGCTTTCTTT
TRBV18	few	TRBD1	TRBJ2-4	17	CASSPLQGQGTGDIQYF	TGTGCCAGCTCACCTCTCCAAGGACAGGGCACAGGGGACATTCAGTACTTC
TRBV5-1	few	-	TRBJ1-1	13	CASSLDGAPEAFF	TGCGCCAGCAGCTTGGACGGGGCACCTGAAGCTTTCTTT
TRBV4-1	-	-	TRBJ1-1	16	CASSPGAWGAGTEAFF	TGCGCCAGCAGCCCGGGGGCGTGGGGCGCGGGCACTGAAGCTTTCTTT
TRBV4-2	-	-	TRBJ1-3	15	CASTTDGFSGNSIYF	TGTGCCAGCACCACAGACGGATTCTCTGGAAACTCCATATATTTT
TRBV20-1	many	-	TRBJ2-5	13	CSAHDRGRETQYF	TGCAGTGCCCATGATCGGGGGCGAGAGACCCAGTACTTC
TRBV12-3/TRBV12-4	many	TRBD2	TRBJ2-1	17	CASRDSSSGGPSNEQFF	TGTGCCAGCAGGGACTCCTCTAGCGGGGGCCCCTCCAATGAGCAGTTCTTC
TRBV11-2	-	TRBD2	TRBJ2-7	16	CASSFPVAGATYEQYF	TGTGCCAGCAGCTTCCCGGTAGCGGGGGCGACCTACGAGCAGTACTTC
TRBV3-1	few	TRBD2	TRBJ2-1	14	CATYSSGENNEQFF	TGTGCCACCTATTCTAGCGGGGAGAACAATGAGCAGTTCTTC
TRBV5-1	few	TRBD1	TRBJ2-1	13	CASSGQGEHEQFF	TGCGCCAGCAGCGGACAGGGGGAACATGAGCAGTTCTTC
TRBV9	many	-	TRBJ2-7	13	CASSVDGGDEQYF	TGTGCCAGCAGCGTAGACGGGGGTGACGAGCAGTACTTC
TRBV15	few	-	TRBJ1-1	11	CATETPTEAFF	TGTGCCACCGAAACCCCTACCGAAGCTTTCTTT
TRBV7-3	few	-	TRBJ1-1	15	CASSASPIPGTEAFF	TGTGCCAGCAGCGCTAGCCCAATCCCAGGCACTGAAGCTTTCTTT
TRBV27	-	TRBD1	TRBJ1-1	12	CASHTGGTEAFF	TGTGCCAGCCACACAGGGGGCACTGAAGCTTTCTTT
TRBV28	many	-	TRBJ2-7	14	CASSFLRGAREQYF	TGTGCCAGCAGTTTCCTAAGGGGAGCTCGCGAGCAGTACTTC
TRBV10-3	-	-	TRBJ2-7	19	CAISYGGGTQTSGAYEQYF	TGTGCCATCAGTTACGGAGGCGGGACACAAACATCAGGGGCCTACGAGCAGTACTTC
TRBV15	-	TRBD1	TRBJ1-2	14	CATSKDRGPIGYTF	TGTGCCACCAGCAAGGACAGGGGGCCGATCGGCTACACCTTC
TRBV30	few	-	TRBJ1-1	11	CAWSVLDEAFF	TGTGCCTGGAGTGTTTTAGACGAAGCTTTCTTT